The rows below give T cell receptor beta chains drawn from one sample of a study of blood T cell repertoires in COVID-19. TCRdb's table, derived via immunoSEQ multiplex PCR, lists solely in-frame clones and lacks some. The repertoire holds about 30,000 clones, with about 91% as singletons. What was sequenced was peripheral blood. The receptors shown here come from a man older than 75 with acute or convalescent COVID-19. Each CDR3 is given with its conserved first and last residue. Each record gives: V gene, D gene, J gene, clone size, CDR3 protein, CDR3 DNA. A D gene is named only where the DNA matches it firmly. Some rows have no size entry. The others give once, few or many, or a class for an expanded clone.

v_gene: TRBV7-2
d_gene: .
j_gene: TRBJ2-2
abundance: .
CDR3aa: CASSAGGPGELFF
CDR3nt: TGTGCCAGCAGCGCCGGCGGGCCCGGGGAGCTGTTTTTT

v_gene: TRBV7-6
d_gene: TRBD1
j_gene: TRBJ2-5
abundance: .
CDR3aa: CASSTRTGSQETQYF
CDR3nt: TGTGCCAGCAGCACGCGGACAGGGTCACAAGAGACCCAGTACTTC

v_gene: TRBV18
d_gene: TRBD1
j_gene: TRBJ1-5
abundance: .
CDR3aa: CASSLTGDNQPQHF
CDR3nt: TGTGCCAGCTCACTAACAGGGGACAATCAGCCCCAGCATTTT

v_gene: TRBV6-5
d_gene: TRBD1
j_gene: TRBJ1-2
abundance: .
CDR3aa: CASSTERQGAYGYTF
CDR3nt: TGTGCCAGCAGCACCGAAAGACAGGGGGCCTATGGCTACACCTTC

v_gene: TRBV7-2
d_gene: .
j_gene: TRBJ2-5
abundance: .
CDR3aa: CASSSPEETQYF
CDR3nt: TGTGCCAGCAGCTCCCCGGAAGAGACCCAGTACTTC

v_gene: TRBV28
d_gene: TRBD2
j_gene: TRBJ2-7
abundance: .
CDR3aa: CASSFWGLARIYEQYF
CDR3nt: TGTGCCAGCAGTTTCTGGGGACTAGCGAGGATCTACGAGCAGTACTTC

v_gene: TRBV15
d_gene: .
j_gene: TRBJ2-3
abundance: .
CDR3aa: CASPRISTGTLDTQYF
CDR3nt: TGTGCCAGCCCCAGGATCTCAACAGGGACCTTAGATACGCAGTATTTT

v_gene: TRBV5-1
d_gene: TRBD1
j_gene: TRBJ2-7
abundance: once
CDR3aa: CASSFSGGGAYEQYF
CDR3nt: TGCGCCAGCAGCTTCTCAGGGGGCGGCGCCTACGAGCAGTACTTC

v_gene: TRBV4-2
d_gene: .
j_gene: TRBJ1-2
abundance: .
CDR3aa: CASSQDLSWEDYGYTF
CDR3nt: TGTGCCAGCAGCCAAGATTTAAGTTGGGAGGACTATGGCTACACCTTC

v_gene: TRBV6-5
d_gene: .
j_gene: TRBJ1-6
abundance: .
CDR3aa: CASSYEGSKGAPLHF
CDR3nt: TGTGCCAGCAGTTACGAGGGCAGTAAGGGAGCACCCCTCCACTTT

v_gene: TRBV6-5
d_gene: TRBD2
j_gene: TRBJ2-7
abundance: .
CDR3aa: CASRPSSGSSYEQYF
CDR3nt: TGTGCCAGCAGACCCTCTAGCGGGAGCTCCTACGAGCAGTACTTC

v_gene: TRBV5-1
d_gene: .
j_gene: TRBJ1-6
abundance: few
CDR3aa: CASSSQTGLQSPLHF
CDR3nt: TGCGCCAGCAGCTCCCAGACAGGTTTACAATCACCCCTCCACTTT

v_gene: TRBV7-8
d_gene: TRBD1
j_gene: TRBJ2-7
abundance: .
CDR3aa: CASSLVDRGYEQYF
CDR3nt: TGTGCCAGCAGCTTAGTAGACAGGGGTTACGAGCAGTACTTC

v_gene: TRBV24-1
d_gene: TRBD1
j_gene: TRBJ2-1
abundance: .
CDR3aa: CATSDRAEGTGGNEQFF
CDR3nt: TGTGCCACCAGTGACCGCGCAGAGGGGACAGGGGGCAATGAGCAGTTCTTC

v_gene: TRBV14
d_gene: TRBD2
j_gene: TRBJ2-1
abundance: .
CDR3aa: CASSWTSGGEQFF
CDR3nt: TGTGCCAGCAGCTGGACTAGCGGCGGAGAGCAGTTCTTC

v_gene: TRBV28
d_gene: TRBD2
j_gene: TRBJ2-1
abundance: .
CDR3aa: CASEGGGYNEQFF
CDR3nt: TGTGCCAGCGAAGGCGGGGGCTACAATGAGCAGTTCTTC

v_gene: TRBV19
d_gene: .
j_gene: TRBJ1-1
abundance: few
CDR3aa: CASSRRQVDEAFF
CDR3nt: TGTGCCAGTAGTAGAAGACAGGTCGATGAAGCTTTCTTT

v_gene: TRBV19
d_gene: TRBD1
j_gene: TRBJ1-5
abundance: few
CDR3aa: CASRRHDRVGQPQHF
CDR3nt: TGTGCCAGTAGAAGGCACGACAGGGTGGGTCAGCCCCAGCATTTT

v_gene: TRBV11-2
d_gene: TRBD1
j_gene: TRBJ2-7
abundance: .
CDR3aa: CASSVGQVSYEQYF
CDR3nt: TGTGCCAGCAGCGTGGGACAGGTCTCCTACGAGCAGTACTTC

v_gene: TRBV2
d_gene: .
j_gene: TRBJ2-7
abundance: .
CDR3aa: CASSERDYEQYF
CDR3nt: TGTGCCAGCAGTGAAAGAGACTACGAGCAGTACTTC

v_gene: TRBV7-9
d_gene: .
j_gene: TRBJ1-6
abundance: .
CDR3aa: CASRPSQGRFDSPLHF
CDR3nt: TGTGCCAGCAGGCCGTCACAGGGAAGGTTTGATTCACCCCTCCACTTT

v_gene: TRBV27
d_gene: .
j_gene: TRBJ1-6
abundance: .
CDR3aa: CASSLRSTYSPLHF
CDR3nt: TGTGCCAGCAGTTTACGGTCTACCTACTCACCCCTCCACTTT

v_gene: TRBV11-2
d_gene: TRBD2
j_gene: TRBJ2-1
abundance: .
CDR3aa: CASSTLSGRVGQQFF
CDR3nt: TGTGCCAGCAGCACCTTGAGCGGGAGGGTCGGGCAGCAGTTCTTC

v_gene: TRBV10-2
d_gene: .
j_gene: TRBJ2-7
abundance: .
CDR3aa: CASRDGTFPYEQYF
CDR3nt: TGCGCCAGCAGAGACGGGACTTTTCCCTACGAGCAGTACTTC

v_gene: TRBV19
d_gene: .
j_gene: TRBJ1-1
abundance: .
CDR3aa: CASRAGGGWTEAFF
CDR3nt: TGTGCCAGTCGGGCTGGGGGAGGATGGACTGAAGCTTTCTTT

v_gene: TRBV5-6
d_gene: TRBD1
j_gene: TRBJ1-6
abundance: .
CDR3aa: CASSRTGFLSPLHF
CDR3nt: TGTGCCAGCAGCCGGACAGGGTTTCTTTCACCCCTCCACTTT

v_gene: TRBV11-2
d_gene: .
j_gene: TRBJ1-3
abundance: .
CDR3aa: CASSLRGLPGNTIYF
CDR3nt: TGTGCCAGCAGCTTAAGGGGGTTACCCGGAAACACCATATATTTT

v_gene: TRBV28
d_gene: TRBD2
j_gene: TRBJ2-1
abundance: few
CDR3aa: CASSPGGVGNEQFF
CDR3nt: TGTGCCAGCAGCCCGGGGGGAGTGGGGAATGAGCAGTTCTTC

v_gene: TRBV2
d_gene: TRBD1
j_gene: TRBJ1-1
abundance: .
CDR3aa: CASSGLDRGGRTLMEATEAFF
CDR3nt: TGTGCCAGCAGTGGACTAGACAGGGGGGGAAGAACACTGATGGAGGCCACTGAAGCTTTCTTT

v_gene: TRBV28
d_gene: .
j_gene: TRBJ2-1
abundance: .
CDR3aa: CASSFIRISNEQFF
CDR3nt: TGTGCCAGCAGTTTCATCAGGATCAGCAATGAGCAGTTCTTC

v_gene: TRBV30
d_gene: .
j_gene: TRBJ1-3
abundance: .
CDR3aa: CAWRGFSGNTIYF
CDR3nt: TGTGCCTGGAGGGGCTTCTCTGGAAACACCATATATTTT

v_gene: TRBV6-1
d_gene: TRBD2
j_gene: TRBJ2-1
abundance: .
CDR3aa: CASSDLAGVNNEQFF
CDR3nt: TGTGCCAGCAGTGATCTAGCGGGAGTGAACAATGAGCAGTTCTTC

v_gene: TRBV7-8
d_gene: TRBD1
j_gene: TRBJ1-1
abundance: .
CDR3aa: CASSTRQGGTAFF
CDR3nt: TGTGCCAGCAGCACTAGACAGGGGGGTACGGCTTTCTTT

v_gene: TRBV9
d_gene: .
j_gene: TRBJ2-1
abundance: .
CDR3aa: CASSVVPGGEQFF
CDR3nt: TGTGCCAGCAGCGTAGTGCCCGGGGGTGAGCAGTTCTTC

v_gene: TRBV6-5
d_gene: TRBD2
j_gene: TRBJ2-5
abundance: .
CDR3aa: CASRSSGRDETQYF
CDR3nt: TGTGCCAGCAGGAGTAGCGGGAGGGACGAGACCCAGTACTTC

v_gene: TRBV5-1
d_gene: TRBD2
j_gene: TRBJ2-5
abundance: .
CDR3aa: CASSLGASGRVQETQYF
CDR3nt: TGCGCCAGCAGCTTGGGCGCTAGCGGGAGAGTACAAGAGACCCAGTACTTC

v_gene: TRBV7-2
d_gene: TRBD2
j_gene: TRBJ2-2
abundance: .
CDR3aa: CASSFVVGGRYQSTGELFF
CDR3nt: TGTGCCAGCAGCTTCGTGGTTGGCGGGAGGTACCAAAGCACCGGGGAGCTGTTTTTT

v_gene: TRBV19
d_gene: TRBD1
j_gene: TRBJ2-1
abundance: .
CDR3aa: CASSPQQGAYNEQFF
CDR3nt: TGTGCCAGTAGTCCACAACAGGGGGCCTACAATGAGCAGTTCTTC

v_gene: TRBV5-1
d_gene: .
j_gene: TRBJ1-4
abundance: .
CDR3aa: CASSPGGAILNEKLFF
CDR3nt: TGCGCCAGCAGCCCCGGAGGGGCCATCCTAAATGAAAAACTGTTTTTT

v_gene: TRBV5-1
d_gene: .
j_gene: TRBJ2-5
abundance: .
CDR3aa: CASSLAGGQETQYF
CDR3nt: TGCGCCAGCAGCTTGGCCGGAGGGCAAGAGACCCAGTACTTC

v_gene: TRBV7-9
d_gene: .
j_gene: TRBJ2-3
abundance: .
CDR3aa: CASSSAASTDTQYF
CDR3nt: TGTGCCAGCAGCTCAGCGGCCAGCACAGATACGCAGTATTTT

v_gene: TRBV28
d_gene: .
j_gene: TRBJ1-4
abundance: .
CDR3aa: CASSTAQGHEKLFF
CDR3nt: TGTGCCAGCAGTACCGCACAGGGCCATGAAAAACTGTTTTTT

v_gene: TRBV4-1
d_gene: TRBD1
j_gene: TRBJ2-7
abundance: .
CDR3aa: CASSLRDREYLLTYEQYF
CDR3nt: TGCGCCAGCAGCCTACGGGACAGGGAATACCTCTTAACCTACGAGCAGTACTTC

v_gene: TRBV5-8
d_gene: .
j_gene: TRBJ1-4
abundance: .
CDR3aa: CASSLLGANREKLFF
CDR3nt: TGTGCCAGCAGCCTGCTTGGTGCTAATCGTGAAAAACTGTTTTTT

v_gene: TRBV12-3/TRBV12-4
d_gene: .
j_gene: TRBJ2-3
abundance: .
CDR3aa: CASSSADTQYF
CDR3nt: TGTGCCAGCAGCTCTGCAGATACGCAGTATTTT

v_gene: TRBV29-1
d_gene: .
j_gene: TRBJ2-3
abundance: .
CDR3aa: CSVEWQHAQYF
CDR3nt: TGCAGCGTTGAATGGCAACACGCGCAGTATTTT

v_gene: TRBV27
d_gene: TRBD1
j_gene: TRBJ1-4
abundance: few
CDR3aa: CASSPIWTGGEKLFF
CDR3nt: TGTGCCAGCAGTCCGATTTGGACAGGGGGCGAAAAACTGTTTTTT

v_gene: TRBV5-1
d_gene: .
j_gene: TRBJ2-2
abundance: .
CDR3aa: CASSLWGRGTSDTGELFF
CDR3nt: TGCGCCAGCAGCTTGTGGGGGCGAGGTACTAGCGACACCGGGGAGCTGTTTTTT

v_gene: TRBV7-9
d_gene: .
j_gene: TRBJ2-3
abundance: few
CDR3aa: CASSYGAGPTDTQYF
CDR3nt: TGTGCCAGCAGCTACGGGGCGGGGCCCACAGATACGCAGTATTTT

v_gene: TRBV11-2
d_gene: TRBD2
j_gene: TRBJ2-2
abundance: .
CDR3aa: CASSPRLAGATGELFF
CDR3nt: TGTGCCAGCAGCCCCCGACTAGCGGGAGCAACCGGGGAGCTGTTTTTT

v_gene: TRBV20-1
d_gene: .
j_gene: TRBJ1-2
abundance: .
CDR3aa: CSAQGNYGYTF
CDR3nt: TGCAGTGCTCAGGGTAACTATGGCTACACCTTC

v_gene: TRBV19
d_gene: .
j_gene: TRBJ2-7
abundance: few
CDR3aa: CASSMLGATYEQYF
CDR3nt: TGTGCCAGTAGTATGCTAGGAGCGACCTACGAGCAGTACTTC

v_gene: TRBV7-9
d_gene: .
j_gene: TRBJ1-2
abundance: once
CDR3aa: CASSLGAGNGYTF
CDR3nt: TGTGCCAGCAGCTTAGGGGCAGGGAATGGCTACACCTTC

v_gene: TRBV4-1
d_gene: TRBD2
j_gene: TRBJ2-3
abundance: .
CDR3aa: CASSGLAGETDTQYF
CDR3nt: TGCGCCAGCAGCGGGCTAGCGGGAGAGACAGATACGCAGTATTTT